This T cell receptor beta chain appears in the sequencing data of a study of technical replicates of blood from a handful of donors. Sequenced by immunoSEQ multiplex PCR; TCRdb stores in-frame clones only, minus some. The sample consists of tens of thousands of clones, roughly 90% of them appearing once. The table lists this clone with a count of one. The CDR3 runs to 12 residues. V lost 1 base and J lost 12, with 7 bases in between. Looked up from germline, CDR1 is LGHNA and CDR2 is YNFKEQ. The sequenced sample was PBMCs. This clonotype was sampled from a human donor in good health. Some clones in this sample may be carry-over from other donors' samples. This chain connects TRBV4-2 to TRBJ1-6; D unclear. This CDR3 is CASSQGYRPLHF. The CDR3 DNA reads as TGTGCCAGCAGCCAAGGGTATAGACCCCTCCACTTT.